The TCR beta chain described here comes from a study of blood T cell repertoires in COVID-19 (dated by TCRdb to 2020 to 2022). For context, the study as a whole: The collaborator samples originated in the United States, Italy and Spain and spanned the acute and convalescent phases of COVID-19. Nearly every sample came with metadata listing a de-identified subject ID, COVID-19 status, age in years and sex. A freely available public database, intended as a resource for researchers studying the immune response to SARS-CoV-2, is where the repertoires were released. Where available, HLA class I and class II types were taken from metadata supplied by the sample provider and were not determined by assay-based typing. The dataset comprised deeply sampled blood TCRbeta repertoires from subjects exposed to, actively infected with, or recovered from COVID-19. The samples were drawn from two sources: the first 160 participants of the ongoing ImmuneRACE study, and 1,000 to 1,500 subjects contributed by 6 global collaborators. The material from the prospective study consisted of cDNA or gDNA derived from T cells, B-cell-depleted T cells, or PBMCs.

About this clone: The clone's antigen remains unknown. Base qualities were left out, and no much larger clone turns up one base away.

Each collaborating institution followed its own protocols to collect whole blood in K2EDTA tubes. For TCRbeta analysis, collaborators shipped samples in one of three forms: frozen whole blood, isolated PBMCs, or DNA extracted from either of those sample types. The CDR3 covers 14 residues, taking in both the cysteine and the phenylalanine. The entry retains the CDR3 DNA only, 42 bases that are in frame from base 1. Between the V and J ends, shortened by 0 bases and 2 bases respectively, the junction contains 7 bases. CDR1 and CDR2, looked up from the germline V gene, are SGDLS and YYNGEE. The immunoSEQ Assay, a bias-controlled multiplex PCR, was used to amplify TCRbeta CDR3 regions from genomic DNA. In the authors' own workflow: The number of nucleated cells in each sample was estimated from the amplification of reference gene primers within the assay. To quantify the absolute abundance of each unique TCRbeta CDR3 rearrangement, sequence reads were collapsed and filtered. For each sample, productive Simpson clonality was calculated as the square root of Simpson's diversity index over productive rearrangements. The clones in this table, taken by TCRdb from immuneACCESS, are in-frame only. Not every clone is retained; where verified, under half of the shortfall comes from an unresolved V gene, and the cause of the rest is unknown. The DNA gave D and trimming, while V, J and clone size come from that table. Counted in this sample were 250,000 or so clones; roughly 85% of them appeared once. Less than 4% of the sample goes to the ten largest clones.

Study-wide conclusions, independent of this receptor: Clinical and demographic metadata were provided uncurated, with the amount varying by source and participant.

This sequence originates from a woman under 30 with acute or convalescent COVID-19. The material sequenced was peripheral blood. Recombination joined TRBV9 with TRBJ2-3; the D gene is unclear. This receptor has the CDR3 CASSVGRTTDTQYF. At the DNA level, the sequence is TGTGCCAGCAGCGTAGGCAGAACCACAGATACGCAGTATTTT. Here the CDR3 is joined to the reference TRBV9 and TRBJ2-3 genes, and the full variable domain is: DSGVTQTPKHLITATGQRVTLRCSPRSGDLSVYWYQQSLDQGLQFLIQYYNGEERAKGNILERFSAQQFPDLHSELNLSSLELGDSALYFCASSVGRTTDTQYFGPGTRLTVL.